This paragraph reports one TCR beta chain. Sequencing used immunoSEQ multiplex PCR; TCRdb keeps in-frame clones, though not all of them. The data hold 440,000 or so clones, with roughly nine tenths observed a single time. Per germline, CDR1 LGHDT and CDR2 YNNKEL (reference sequence). The V gene lost 0 bases and the J gene lost 11 bases, with 10 bases spanning the gap. The CDR3 has 12 residues. Treatment specified: roughly 19 received Ad26.COV2.S at low or high dose, single or two shots; 5 received placebo; per-sample allocation not given. Following the first vaccine or placebo injection, samples were taken on day 63. It was an adult aged 18-55 years in Boston who was the donor. Participants' vaccine, an Ad26 vector, delivered Wuhan-strain SARS-CoV-2 spike. The sample is drawn from a study of Ad26.COV2.S vaccination and SARS-CoV-2 variants. For the study at large: Donor joined the COV1001 Ad26.COV2.S trial arm. Ad26.COV2.S shots went into the muscle once or twice, 56 days apart.

The V call is TRBV3-1 (or the pseudogene TRBV3-2), the J call TRBJ2-5, with D unclear. This material consisted of peripheral blood, taken in a trial of Ad26.COV2.S vaccine versus placebo. The sequence derives from a person between 18 and 65 years old who received the Ad26.COV2.S COVID-19 vaccine or a placebo. The CDR3 loop is CASSQERIQQYF. CDR3 nucleotides: TGTGCCAGCAGCCAAGAACGGATTCAGCAGTACTTC.